The next 23 T cell receptor beta chains were all read from a single sample in a study of blood T cells in healthy people across ages. The second PCR ran roughly 6 to 11 cycles with a sample-barcoded 5' primer and J-beta primers. TCRdb reprocessed the 5' RACE reads via MiXCR and lists one record per CDR3 protein. This repertoire shows fewer than 950,000 distinct CDR3 sequences, under 40% found once; its top ten account for 10% to 15%. Sequencing was done on a sample of blood. The receptors here all came from a man aged 18 to 30 in good health.

DNA of the CDR3: TGTGCCAGCAGCTTAGGTGGGCCCATGGATCAGCCCCAGCATTTT. Encoded protein: CASSLGGPMDQPQHF. V is TRBV7-2 and J is TRBJ1-5; D is undetermined. Trimming removed 1 base at V and 5 bases at J, with 12 bases between. CDR3 length equals 15 residues. Germline V gene lookup returns CDR1 SGHTA and CDR2 FQGNSA.

This clonotype occurred once. V is TRBV6-5 and J is TRBJ2-3; a possible D gene is TRBD1 (6 bases). The CDR3 consists of 16 residues. CDR1 is MNHEY, CDR2 SVGAGI, per germline. V dropped 4 bases and J dropped 0 bases, with 14 bases sitting between them. The CDR3 DNA reads as TGTGCCAGCAGTTCACCTACAGGGCACAGCACAGATACGCAGTATTTT. This sequence encodes CASSSPTGHSTDTQYF.

The count of this clonotype is one. V is TRBV7-2 and J is TRBJ1-1; no definite D call. This CDR3 has 15 residues. The V end was cut by 5 bases, the J end by 5 bases, with 18 bases between. The germline gives CDR1 SGHTA, CDR2 FQGNSA. The CDR3 loop is CASSDASDGATEAFF. The CDR3 DNA reads as TGTGCCAGCAGCGACGCATCGGACGGAGCTACTGAAGCTTTCTTT.

This chain links TRBV6-1 with TRBJ2-3; 7 positions agree with TRBD1. With 7 bases clipped from V and 9 bases from J, the junction kept 16 bases outside the gene matches. This CDR3 comprises 15 residues. In germline, CDR1 is MNHNS, CDR2 SASEGT. The CDR3 DNA reads TGTGCCAGCAATCTGGCAGGGGGAGCTACCGAGACGCAGTATTTT. This translates into CASNLAGGATETQYF.

J is TRBJ2-2 and V is TRBV4-3; 10 bases match TRBD2. The CDR3 runs to 15 residues. The germline V gene encodes CDR1 LGHNA and CDR2 YSLEER. V was clipped by 1 base and J by 13 bases; unmatched bases: 9. The CDR3: CASSQGLAGPVGLFF. For the CDR3, the DNA is TGCGCCAGCAGCCAAGGACTAGCGGGCCCTGTGGGGCTGTTTTTT.

In this sample, this clonotype turned up a few times. The V gene is TRBV20-1, the J gene TRBJ1-5; the D is unclear. CDR1 DFQATT and CDR2 SNEGSKA come from the germline V gene (reference sequence). The CDR3 extends over 13 amino acids. V lost 0 bases and J lost 3, with 6 bases in between. The CDR3 region is CSARDRNNQPQHF. CDR3 bases: TGCAGTGCTAGAGATCGTAACAATCAGCCCCAGCATTTT.

This clonotype was seen a few times. The chain uses TRBV4-3 and TRBJ1-5; no reliable D call. The CDR3 length is 18 residues. The ends were cut back, 0 bases at V and 2 bases at J, with 17 bases in the middle. CDR1 and CDR2 (germline): LGHNA, YSLEER. This CDR3 is CASSQDPVGSERNQPQHF. CDR3 bases: TGCGCCAGCAGCCAAGATCCCGTAGGGTCCGAGCGCAATCAGCCCCAGCATTTT.

Comment on this clonotype: At one end, the junction sequence differs from germline, possibly due to a read error. The chain recombines TRBV25-1 with TRBJ1-1, with no clear D. The CDR3 totals 16 residues. Germline lookup yields CDR1 MGHDK and CDR2 SYGVNS. CDR3 nucleotide sequence: TGTGCCAGCAGTCCCTTCGGCCATGGAGGGAACACTGGAGCTTTCTTT. It codes for CASSPFGHGGNTGAFF.

This clonotype has more than one count but fewer than ten. The rearrangement links TRBV5-1 to TRBJ2-5; D may be TRBD2 (6 bases). Germline CDR1 reads SGHRS; CDR2 reads YFSETQ. CDR3 length equals 13 residues. With 0 bases removed from V and 11 bases from J, the gap between germline ends came to 14 bases. The CDR3 loop reads CASSLEVGEEQYF. Here the CDR3 DNA reads TGCGCCAGCAGCTTGGAAGTCGGGGAGGAGCAGTACTTC.

This clonotype was picked up a small number of times. The V and J genes are TRBV5-5 and TRBJ1-5, with D perhaps matching TRBD1 (6 bases). The V and J ends lost 4 bases and 4 bases respectively, with 15 bases between them. The CDR3 is made up of 15 amino acids. Germline V gene lookup returns CDR1 SGHKS and CDR2 YYEKEE (reference sequence). CDR3 residues: CASSLITTGNQPQHF. The CDR3 bases are TGTGCCAGCAGCCTGATAACAACAGGGAATCAGCCCCAGCATTTT.

This clonotype was seen ten or more times. The chain combines TRBV27 with TRBJ1-2, with D unresolved. Germline V gives CDR1 MNHEY, CDR2 SMNVEV (reference sequence). Trimming removed 3 bases at V and 5 bases at J, with 13 bases between. The CDR3 is 14 amino acids. The CDR3 reads CASSFSGDAYGYTF. CDR3 in DNA: TGTGCCAGCAGTTTTTCGGGCGACGCATATGGCTACACCTTC.

This clonotype has just a few counts. The CDR3 nucleotides read TGTGCCATCAGTGATCGACTCTACGAGCAGTACTTC. Its translation: CAISDRLYEQYF. The V call is TRBV10-3, the J call TRBJ2-7; no clear D gene. Germline assignment: CDR1 ENHRY and CDR2 SYGVKD. Trimming shortened V by 3 bases and J by 3 bases, and 6 bases separated the two germline ends. This CDR3 region has 12 residues.

The sample holds a few counts of this clonotype. V and J are TRBV12-3 or TRBV12-4 and TRBJ1-5; 7 bases match TRBD1. The junction had 8 bases not matched to a gene; V was cut back by 5 bases and J by 4 bases. This CDR3 is 15 amino acids long. The CDR3 region has the DNA TGTGCCAGCAGTCGACCAGGGGGTCGGAATCAGCCCCAGCATTTT. Amino acids: CASSRPGGRNQPQHF.

This clonotype was found many times. The chain carries TRBV20-1 and TRBJ1-2; a weak D match, TRBD1 (6 bases). There are 13 residues in the CDR3. Trimming took off 2 bases at V and 1 base at J, with 8 bases between the two ends. Germline V gene data show CDR1 as DFQATT and CDR2 as SNEGSKA (reference sequence). This CDR3 reads CSARTGNNYGYTF. The DNA of the CDR3 is TGCAGTGCTAGAACAGGGAATAACTATGGCTACACCTTC.

This rearrangement joins TRBV2 to TRBJ2-2; 8 bases fit TRBD1. This CDR3 region has 14 residues. Germline lookup yields CDR1 SNHLY and CDR2 FYNNEI. With V trimmed by 9 bases and J by 7 bases, 10 bases remained unmatched. CDR3 protein: CASTARTGFGELFF. For the CDR3, the DNA is TGTGCCAGTACCGCCCGGACAGGGTTCGGGGAGCTGTTTTTT.

This clonotype appeared once. The chain uses TRBV27 and TRBJ1-1; possibly TRBD1 for D (5 bases). Per the germline V gene, CDR1 is MNHEY and CDR2 is SMNVEV (reference sequence). CDR3 length equals 13 residues. V lost 7 bases and J 4 bases, leaving 13 bases between the germline ends. The CDR3 DNA follows: TGTGCCAGCACCTCAAACGGGGGCACTGAAGCTTTCTTT. Amino acids: CASTSNGGTEAFF.

This clonotype was recorded at least ten times. The rearrangement uses TRBV20-1 and TRBJ2-3; the match to TRBD2 covers 7 bases. In germline, CDR1 is DFQATT, CDR2 SNEGSKA (reference sequence). This CDR3 is built from 14 residues. With 3 bases clipped from V and 1 base from J, the junction kept 4 bases outside the gene matches. The CDR3 coding sequence is TGCAGTGCTAGGTCTGGACTAGGCACAGATACGCAGTATTTT. Its protein is CSARSGLGTDTQYF.

The genes are TRBV7-2 and TRBJ1-2, with 9 bases aligning to TRBD1. The CDR3 loop spans 14 amino acids. J gave up 8 bases and V 2 bases, and 6 bases lay outside the gene matches. Per the germline V gene, CDR1 is SGHTA and CDR2 is FQGNSA. The CDR3 loop is CASSLNMGTGGYTF. As DNA, the CDR3 is TGTGCCAGCAGCTTAAATATGGGGACAGGGGGCTACACCTTC.

This sequence joins TRBV5-1 and TRBJ1-1; 8 bases fit TRBD1. The V gene end was trimmed by 5 bases and the J gene end by 4 bases; junction bases not matched to a gene: 7. The CDR3 spans 14 residues. Germline V gene lookup returns CDR1 SGHRS and CDR2 YFSETQ. The CDR3 nucleotides read TGCGCCAGCAGACTACAGGGGGGGATCACTGAAGCTTTCTTT. Translating gives CASRLQGGITEAFF.

The CDR3 nucleotides read TGTGCCAGCAGCGGCGGACAGGTCCACCGCACAGATACGCAGTATTTT. Encoded protein: CASSGGQVHRTDTQYF. The chain has TRBV7-2 and TRBJ2-3; TRBD1 aligns across 7 bases. Germline V lookup: CDR1 SGHTA, CDR2 FQGNSA. Unmatched junction bases numbered 9, after V lost 5 bases and J lost 1 base. This CDR3 contains 16 residues.

This clonotype appeared once. The genes are TRBV5-6 and TRBJ2-7; D is unclear. Germline CDR1 and CDR2: SGHDT and YYEEEE. CDR3 size: 13 residues. V was trimmed by 4 bases and J by 3 bases, leaving 11 bases between them. The CDR3 sequence: CASSPTGRYEQYF. The CDR3 bases are TGTGCCAGCAGCCCGACTGGACGCTACGAGCAGTACTTC.

The chain couples TRBV4-1 to TRBJ1-4, with a tentative D call TRBD1 (5 bases). V was trimmed by 1 base and J by 5 bases, leaving 14 bases between them. In germline, CDR1 is MGHRA, CDR2 YSYEKL. The CDR3 covers 16 residues. The CDR3 sequence is CASSQVAGVENEKLFF. CDR3 sequence (DNA): TGCGCCAGCAGCCAAGTGGCGGGGGTTGAAAATGAAAAACTGTTTTTT.

In this sample, this clonotype turned up a few times. As DNA, the CDR3 is TGTGCCAGCAGCCCACTCATGGGGGGAAACTATGGCTACACCTTC. Protein product: CASSPLMGGNYGYTF. V gene TRBV14 combines with J gene TRBJ1-2; tentatively, D is TRBD1 (5 bases). This CDR3 spans 15 amino acids. Germline CDR1 SGHDN, CDR2 FVKESK. V was pared by 4 bases and J by 2 bases, with 14 bases between.